This TCR beta chain was identified during a study of patients and donors after allogeneic stem cell transplantation. Via MiXCR, TCRdb re-called the RT-PCR reads, giving one row per CDR3 protein. The data contain 800,000 to 1,000,000 distinct CDR3 sequences, about 20% of them singletons. This CDR3 spans 14 amino acids. V was clipped by 2 bases and J by 2 bases, with 11 bases between them. CDR1 SGHKS and CDR2 YYEKEE come from the germline V gene (reference sequence). The clonotype comes from a human donor who was either an allogeneic HSCT recipient or a stem cell or donor lymphocyte infusion donor (not recorded which). It is not recorded whose cells these are; they may come from a transplant donor. Source material: blood, either unsorted or a sorted T cell fraction (not recorded which). V usage is TRBV5-5 and J usage is TRBJ2-7, with a possible D match to TRBD1 (5 bases). CDR3 sequence (DNA): TGTGCCAGCAGCTTCCATGACAGAGCCTACGAGCAGTACTTC. Translated: CASSFHDRAYEQYF.